The clone carrying this TCR beta chain is a singleton in its sample. The target antigen is unknown. This record comes from a study of T cell responses to AZD1222 COVID-19 vaccine. General study points: After the peak T cell response, and only then, were repertoires sampled. The study reported that nearly half of spike-specific TCRs target unmutated variant regions.

CDR3 length equals 13 residues. V lost 3 bases to trimming and J lost 1 base, with 6 bases between them. Germline V gives CDR1 MDHEN, CDR2 SYDVKM. Data came from immunoSEQ multiplex PCR; TCRdb stores just in-frame clones and leaves some out. The sample has roughly 4,700 clones; 89% are singletons. J is TRBJ1-1 and V is TRBV28; no reliable D call. The sequence came from an adult who received the AZD1222 COVID-19 vaccine. The input for sequencing was peripheral blood, taken 28 days after the second AZD1222 dose. This CDR3 reads CASSLAENTEAFF. In DNA form, the CDR3 reads TGTGCCAGCAGTTTGGCAGAGAACACTGAAGCTTTCTTT.